Following are 11 T cell receptor beta chains from one sample sequenced in a study of identical twins' blood T cells. TCRdb fed the 5' RACE reads into MiXCR, producing one record per CDR3 protein. Of hundreds of thousands of distinct CDR3 sequences in the sample, under 30% were seen once. The sequenced sample was PBMCs. The receptors stem from a woman between 18 and 55 years old in good health.

This chain connects TRBV5-1 to TRBJ2-7; 13 nucleotides match TRBD2. In germline, CDR1 is SGHRS, CDR2 YFSETQ. The V segment lost 0 bases and the J segment 6 bases; nucleotides outside the gene matches: 9. The CDR3 extends over 17 amino acids. The CDR3 nucleotides are TGCGCCAGCAGCTTGGAGCCACTAGCGGGAGGGGGACGCGAGCAGTACTTC. Its protein product is CASSLEPLAGGGREQYF.

Ten or more counts support this clonotype. V usage is TRBV10-3 and J usage is TRBJ1-5; D is ambiguous. V was trimmed by 6 bases and J by 1 base, leaving 19 bases between them. This CDR3 comprises 17 residues. CDR1 ENHRY and CDR2 SYGVKD come from the germline V gene. CDR3 bases: TGTGCCATCAGCGAAATAGGGTTAGAAATAAGCAATCAGCCCCAGCATTTT. Amino acids: CAISEIGLEISNQPQHF.

This clonotype was detected only a few times. The CDR3 DNA follows: TGTGCCATCTCATTAGAACAGGGAAGAACTGAAGCTTTCTTT. It specifies CAISLEQGRTEAFF. The chain is built from TRBV10-3 and TRBJ1-1, with D possibly matching TRBD1 (6 bases). V gave up 8 bases and J gave up 5 bases, with 18 bases separating them. The CDR3 is 14 residues long. Germline CDR1 reads ENHRY; CDR2 reads SYGVKD.

This clonotype was picked up a small number of times. J is TRBJ2-7 and V is TRBV29-1; TRBD2 aligns across 7 bases. V was pared by 7 bases and J by 5 bases, with 8 bases of the junction left unmatched. CDR3 length: 12 amino acids. Germline V lookup: CDR1 SQVTM, CDR2 ANQGSEA. The CDR3 nucleotides are TGCAGCGGGGGAGGCGGGAGCGACGAGCAGTACTTC. Translated, it gives CSGGGGSDEQYF.

This clonotype was seen a few times. CDR3 residues: CSARGGGRHEKLFF. In nucleotides, the CDR3 is TGCAGTGCTAGGGGTGGGGGTCGTCATGAAAAACTGTTTTTT. V and J are TRBV20-1 and TRBJ1-4; weak D call: TRBD1 (5 bases). This CDR3 is built from 14 residues. Germline values: CDR1 DFQATT, CDR2 SNEGSKA (reference sequence). Trimming cost V 3 bases and J 6 bases, with 14 bases left between them.

The chain joins TRBV5-6 to TRBJ1-2; no definite D call. The CDR3 spans 16 residues. Trimming shortened V by 3 bases and J by 4 bases, and 19 bases separated the two germline ends. Germline loops: CDR1 SGHDT, CDR2 YYEEEE. As DNA, the CDR3 is TGTGCCAGCAGCTCGTCACCCAGGACCTCGGGCTATGGCTACACCTTC. It translates to CASSSSPRTSGYGYTF. Together with reference TRBV5-6 and TRBJ1-2, the CDR3 gives the full variable domain: DAGVTQSPTHLIKTRGQQVTLRCSPKSGHDTVSWYQQALGQGPQFIFQYYEEEERQRGNFPDRFSGHQFPNYSSELNVNALLLGDSALYLCASSSSPRTSGYGYTFGSGTRLTVV.

There are a few counts of this clonotype. The chain is built from TRBV24-1 and TRBJ2-2; D is unresolved. Germline loops: CDR1 KGHDR, CDR2 SFDVKD. The V and J ends lost 10 bases and 8 bases respectively, with 19 bases between them. This CDR3 spans 14 amino acids. CDR3 DNA sequence: TGTGCCACTAGAGGCCCCGGTGGACGAGGGGAGCTGTTTTTT. Its translation: CATRGPGGRGELFF.

V usage is TRBV19 and J usage is TRBJ1-2, with 10 bases lining up with TRBD1. The junction had 3 bases not matched to a gene; V was cut back by 4 bases and J by 7 bases. The germline gives CDR1 LNHDA, CDR2 SQIVND (reference sequence). This CDR3 is 13 amino acids long. CDR3: CASSRGTGAGYTF. CDR3 DNA: TGTGCCAGTAGTAGAGGGACAGGGGCTGGCTACACCTTC.

This clonotype showed up just a few times. This CDR3 is CASSYGRTNTEAFF. The CDR3 DNA follows: TGTGCCAGCAGTTACGGGCGGACGAACACTGAAGCTTTCTTT. V and J are TRBV6-5 and TRBJ1-1; no reliable D call. V was cut by 2 bases and J by 1 base, with 8 bases left in between. This CDR3 contains 14 residues. Looked up from germline, CDR1 is MNHEY and CDR2 is SVGAGI.

The chain recombines TRBV3-1 with TRBJ1-1; D call uncertain. CDR3 length equals 12 residues. Germline loops: CDR1 LGHDT, CDR2 YNNKEL (reference sequence). DNA of the CDR3: TGTGCTTGCGGACCGATGAACACTGAAGCTTTCTTT. Its protein product is CACGPMNTEAFF. Together with reference TRBV3-1 and TRBJ1-1, the CDR3 gives the full variable domain: DTAVSQTPKYLVTQMGNDKSIKCEQNLGHDTMYWYKQDSKKFLKIMFSYNNKELIINETVPNRFSPKSPDKAHLNLHINSLELGDSAVYFCACGPMNTEAFFGQGTRLTVV.

The V and J genes are TRBV5-6 and TRBJ1-5; possibly TRBD1 for D (6 bases). This CDR3 contains 12 residues. Germline V gene sequence: CDR1 SGHDT, CDR2 YYEEEE. The CDR3 DNA reads as TGTACCGGCCGACAGGAGAATCAGCCCCAGCATTTT. It yields the protein CTGRQENQPQHF.